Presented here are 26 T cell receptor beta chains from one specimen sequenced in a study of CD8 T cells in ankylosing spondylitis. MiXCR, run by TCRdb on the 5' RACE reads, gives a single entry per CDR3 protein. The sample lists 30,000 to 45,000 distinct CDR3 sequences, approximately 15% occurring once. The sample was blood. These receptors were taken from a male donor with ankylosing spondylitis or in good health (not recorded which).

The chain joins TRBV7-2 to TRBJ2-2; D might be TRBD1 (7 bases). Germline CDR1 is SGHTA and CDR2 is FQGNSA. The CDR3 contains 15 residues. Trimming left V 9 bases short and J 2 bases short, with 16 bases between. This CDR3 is CASRTRDRNTGELFF. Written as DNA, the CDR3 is TGTGCCAGTCGAACGCGGGACAGAAACACCGGGGAGCTGTTTTTT.

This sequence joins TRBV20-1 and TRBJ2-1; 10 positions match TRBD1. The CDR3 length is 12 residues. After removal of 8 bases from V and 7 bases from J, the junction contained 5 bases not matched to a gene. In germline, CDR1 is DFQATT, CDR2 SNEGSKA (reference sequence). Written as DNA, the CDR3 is TGCAGTAGGAGGACAGGGGGAAATGAGCAGTTCTTC. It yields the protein CSRRTGGNEQFF.

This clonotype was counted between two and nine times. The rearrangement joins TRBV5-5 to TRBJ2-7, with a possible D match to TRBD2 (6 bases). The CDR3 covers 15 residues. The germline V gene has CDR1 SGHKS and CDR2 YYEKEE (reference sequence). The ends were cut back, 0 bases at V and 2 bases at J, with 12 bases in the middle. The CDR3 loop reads CASSLVGDFTYEQYF. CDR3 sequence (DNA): TGTGCCAGCAGCTTGGTAGGGGACTTCACCTACGAGCAGTACTTC.

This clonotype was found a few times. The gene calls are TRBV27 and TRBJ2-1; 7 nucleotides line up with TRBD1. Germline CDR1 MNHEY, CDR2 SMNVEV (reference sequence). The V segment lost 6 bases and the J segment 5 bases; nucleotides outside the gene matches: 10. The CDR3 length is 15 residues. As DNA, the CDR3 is TGTGCCAGCAGCAAGACAGGGATCTCTCACAATGAGCAGTTCTTC. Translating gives CASSKTGISHNEQFF.

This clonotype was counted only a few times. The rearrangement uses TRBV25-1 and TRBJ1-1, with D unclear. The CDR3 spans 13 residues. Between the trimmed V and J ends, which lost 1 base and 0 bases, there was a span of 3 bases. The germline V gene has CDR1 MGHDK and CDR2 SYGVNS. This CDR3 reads CASSESVNTEAFF. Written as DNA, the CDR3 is TGTGCCAGCAGTGAATCCGTGAACACTGAAGCTTTCTTT.

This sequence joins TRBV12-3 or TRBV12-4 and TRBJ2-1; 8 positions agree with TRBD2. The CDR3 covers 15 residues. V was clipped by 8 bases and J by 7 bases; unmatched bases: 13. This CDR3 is CASFRGTRGTNEQFF. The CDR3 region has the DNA TGTGCCAGCTTCCGAGGGACTAGGGGCACGAATGAGCAGTTCTTC.

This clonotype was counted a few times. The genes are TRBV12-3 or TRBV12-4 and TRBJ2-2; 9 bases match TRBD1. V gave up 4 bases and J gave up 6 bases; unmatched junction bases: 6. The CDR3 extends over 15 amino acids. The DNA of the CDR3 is TGTGCCAGCAGTTCCGGGACAGGGTACTCCGGGGAGCTGTTTTTT. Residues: CASSSGTGYSGELFF.

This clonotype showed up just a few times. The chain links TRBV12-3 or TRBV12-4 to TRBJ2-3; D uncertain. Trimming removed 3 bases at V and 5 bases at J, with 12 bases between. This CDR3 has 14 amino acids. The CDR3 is CASSFAVFLDTQYF. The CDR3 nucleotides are TGTGCCAGCAGTTTTGCGGTATTTTTAGATACGCAGTATTTT.

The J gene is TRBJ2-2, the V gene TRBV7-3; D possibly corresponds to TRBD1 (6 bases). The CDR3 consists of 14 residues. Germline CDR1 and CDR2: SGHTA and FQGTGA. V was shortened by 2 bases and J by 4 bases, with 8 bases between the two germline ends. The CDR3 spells CASSLDRFTGELFF. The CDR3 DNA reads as TGTGCCAGCAGCTTAGACAGGTTCACCGGGGAGCTGTTTTTT. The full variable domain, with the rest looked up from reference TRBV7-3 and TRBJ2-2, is GAGVSQTPSNKVTEKGKYVELRCDPISGHTALYWYRQSLGQGPEFLIYFQGTGAADDSGLPNDRFFAVRPEGSVSTLKIQRTERGDSAVYLCASSLDRFTGELFFGEGSRLTVL.

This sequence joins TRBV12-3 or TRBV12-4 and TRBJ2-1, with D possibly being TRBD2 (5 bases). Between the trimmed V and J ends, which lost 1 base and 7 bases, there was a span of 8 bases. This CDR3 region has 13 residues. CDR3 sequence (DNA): TGTGCCAGCAGTTTAGGAGAGGGTAATGAGCAGTTCTTC. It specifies CASSLGEGNEQFF.

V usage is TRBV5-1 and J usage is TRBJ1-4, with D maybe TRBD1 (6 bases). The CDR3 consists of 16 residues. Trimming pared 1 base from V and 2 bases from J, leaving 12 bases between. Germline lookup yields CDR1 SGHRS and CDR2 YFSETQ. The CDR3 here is CASSLNSGATNEKLFF. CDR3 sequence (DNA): TGCGCCAGCAGCTTGAATTCGGGGGCGACTAATGAAAAACTGTTTTTT.

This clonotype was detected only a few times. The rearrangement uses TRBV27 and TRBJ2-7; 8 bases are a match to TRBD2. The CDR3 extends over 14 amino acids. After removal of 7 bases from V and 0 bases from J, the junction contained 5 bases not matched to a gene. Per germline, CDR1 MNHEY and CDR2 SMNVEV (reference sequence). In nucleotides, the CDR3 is TGTGCCAGCAAAATAGCGGGGAGCTCCTACGAGCAGTACGTC. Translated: CASKIAGSSYEQYV.

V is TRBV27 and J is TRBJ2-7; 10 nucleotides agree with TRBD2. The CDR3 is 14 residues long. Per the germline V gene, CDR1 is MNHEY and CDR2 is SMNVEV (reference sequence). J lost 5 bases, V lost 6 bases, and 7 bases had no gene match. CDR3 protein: CASRKAGLANEQYF. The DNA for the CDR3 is TGTGCCAGCAGGAAAGCGGGACTAGCGAACGAGCAGTACTTC.

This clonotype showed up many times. CDR3 in DNA: TGTGCCAGCAGTTCGTCGCCGGGGACCAGCAATGAGCAGTTCTTC. This translates into CASSSSPGTSNEQFF. The rearrangement uses TRBV6-2 or TRBV6-3 and TRBJ2-1; D possibly uses TRBD1 or TRBD2 (5 bases each). V lost 4 bases, J lost 6 bases, and 16 bases lay in between. Per the germline V gene, CDR1 is MNHEY and CDR2 is SVGEGT. There are 15 residues in the CDR3.

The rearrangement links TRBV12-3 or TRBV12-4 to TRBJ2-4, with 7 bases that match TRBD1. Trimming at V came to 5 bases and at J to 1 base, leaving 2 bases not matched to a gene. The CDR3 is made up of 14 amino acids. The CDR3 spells CASSRQGAKNIQYF. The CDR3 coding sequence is TGTGCCAGCAGTCGACAGGGTGCCAAAAACATTCAGTACTTC.

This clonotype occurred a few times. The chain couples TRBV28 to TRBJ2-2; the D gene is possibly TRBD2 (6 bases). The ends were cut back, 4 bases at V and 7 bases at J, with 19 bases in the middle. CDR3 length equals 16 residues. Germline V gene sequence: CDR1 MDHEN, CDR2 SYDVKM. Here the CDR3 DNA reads TGTGCCAGCAGTTCCGCTGGGTGGAGGGAGGACGGGGAGCTGTTTTTT. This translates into CASSSAGWREDGELFF. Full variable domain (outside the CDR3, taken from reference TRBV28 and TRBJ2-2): DVKVTQSSRYLVKRTGEKVFLECVQDMDHENMFWYRQDPGLGLRLIYFSYDVKMKEKGDIPEGYSVSREKKERFSLILESASTNQTSMYLCASSSAGWREDGELFFGEGSRLTVL.

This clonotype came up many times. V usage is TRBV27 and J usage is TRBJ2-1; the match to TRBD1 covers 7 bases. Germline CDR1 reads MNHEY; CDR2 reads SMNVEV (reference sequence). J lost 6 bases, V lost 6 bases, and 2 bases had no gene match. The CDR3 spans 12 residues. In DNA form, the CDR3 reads TGTGCCAGCAGAAGGGGGCCCAATGAGCAGTTCTTC. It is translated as CASRRGPNEQFF.

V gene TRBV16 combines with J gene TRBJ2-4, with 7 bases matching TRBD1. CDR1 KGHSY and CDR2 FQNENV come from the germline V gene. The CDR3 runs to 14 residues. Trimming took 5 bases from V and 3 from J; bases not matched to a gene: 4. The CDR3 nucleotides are TGTGCCAGCAGCACCCGGGACAGCAAAAACATTCAGTACTTC. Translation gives CASSTRDSKNIQYF.

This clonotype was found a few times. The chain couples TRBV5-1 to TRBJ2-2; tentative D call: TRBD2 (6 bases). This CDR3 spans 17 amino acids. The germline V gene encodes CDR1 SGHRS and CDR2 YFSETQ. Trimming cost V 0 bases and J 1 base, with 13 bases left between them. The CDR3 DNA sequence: TGCGCCAGCAGCTTGGGGACTACTCACTTGAACACCGGGGAGCTGTTTTTT. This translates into CASSLGTTHLNTGELFF. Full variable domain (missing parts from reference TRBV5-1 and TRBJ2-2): KAGVTQTPRYLIKTRGQQVTLSCSPISGHRSVSWYQQTPGQGLQFLFEYFSETQRNKGNFPGRFSGRQFSNSRSEMNVSTLELGDSALYLCASSLGTTHLNTGELFFGEGSRLTVL.

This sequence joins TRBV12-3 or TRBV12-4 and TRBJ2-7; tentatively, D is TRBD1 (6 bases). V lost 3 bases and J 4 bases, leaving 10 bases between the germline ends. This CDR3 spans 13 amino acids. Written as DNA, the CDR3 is TGTGCCAGCAGTTTCCAGGGGCTGTACGAGCAGTACTTC. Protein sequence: CASSFQGLYEQYF.

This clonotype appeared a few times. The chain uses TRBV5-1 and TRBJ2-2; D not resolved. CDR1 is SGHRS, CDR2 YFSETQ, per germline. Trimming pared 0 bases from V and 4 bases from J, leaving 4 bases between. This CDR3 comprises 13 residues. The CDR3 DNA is TGCGCCAGCAGCTTGGACTTCACCGGGGAGCTGTTTTTT. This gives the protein CASSLDFTGELFF.

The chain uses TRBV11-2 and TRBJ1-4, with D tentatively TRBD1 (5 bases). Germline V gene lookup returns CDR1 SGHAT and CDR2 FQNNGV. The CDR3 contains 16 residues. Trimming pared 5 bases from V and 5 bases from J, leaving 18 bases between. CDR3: CASSPSFWRGNEKLFF. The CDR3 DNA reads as TGTGCCAGCAGCCCTAGCTTTTGGAGGGGCAATGAAAAACTGTTTTTT.

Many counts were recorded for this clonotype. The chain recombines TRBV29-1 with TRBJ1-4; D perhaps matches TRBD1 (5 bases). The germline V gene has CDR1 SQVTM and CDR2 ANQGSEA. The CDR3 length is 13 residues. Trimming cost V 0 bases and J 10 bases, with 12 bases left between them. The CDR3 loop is CSVEEGQGRKLFF. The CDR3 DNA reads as TGCAGCGTTGAAGAGGGCCAGGGAAGAAAACTGTTTTTT.

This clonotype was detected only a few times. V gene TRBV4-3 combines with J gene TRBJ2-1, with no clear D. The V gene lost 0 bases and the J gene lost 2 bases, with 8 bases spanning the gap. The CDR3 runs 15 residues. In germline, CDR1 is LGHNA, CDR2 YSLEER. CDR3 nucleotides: TGCGCCAGCAGCCAAGAGGTTGGGGCCTACAATGAGCAGTTCTTC. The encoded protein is CASSQEVGAYNEQFF.

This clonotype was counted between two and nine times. Here the CDR3 reads CSAARQVEAFF. The CDR3 nucleotides are TGCAGTGCTGCGCGACAGGTAGAAGCTTTCTTT. The V and J genes are TRBV20-1 and TRBJ1-1, with a possible D match to TRBD1 (6 bases). This CDR3 has 11 amino acids. Germline CDR1 DFQATT, CDR2 SNEGSKA (reference sequence). V lost 5 bases and J lost 8, with 12 bases in between.

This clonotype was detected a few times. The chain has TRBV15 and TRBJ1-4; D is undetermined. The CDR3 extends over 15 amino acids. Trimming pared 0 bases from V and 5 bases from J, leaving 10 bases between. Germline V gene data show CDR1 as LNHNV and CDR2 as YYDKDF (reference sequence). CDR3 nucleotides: TGTGCCACCAGCAGAGATGCAAAGGCCAATGAAAAACTGTTTTTT. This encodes CATSRDAKANEKLFF.